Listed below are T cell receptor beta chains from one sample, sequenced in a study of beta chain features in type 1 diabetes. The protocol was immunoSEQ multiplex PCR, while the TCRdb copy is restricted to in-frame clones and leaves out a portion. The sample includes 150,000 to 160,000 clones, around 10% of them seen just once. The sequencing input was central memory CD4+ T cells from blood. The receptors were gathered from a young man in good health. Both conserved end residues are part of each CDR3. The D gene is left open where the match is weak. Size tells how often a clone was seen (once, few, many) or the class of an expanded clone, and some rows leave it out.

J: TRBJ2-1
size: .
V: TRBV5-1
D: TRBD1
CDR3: CASSPGQVLHEQFF
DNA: TGCGCCAGCAGCCCGGGACAGGTTTTGCATGAGCAGTTCTTC

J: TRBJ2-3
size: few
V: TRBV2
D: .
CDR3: CASSVDSHTDTQYF
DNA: TGTGCCAGCAGTGTAGACTCTCACACAGATACGCAGTATTTT

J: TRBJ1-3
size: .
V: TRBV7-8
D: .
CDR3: CASSLSAGNTIYF
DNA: TGTGCCAGCAGCTTAAGTGCTGGAAACACCATATATTTT

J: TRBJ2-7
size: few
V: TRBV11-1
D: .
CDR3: CASSSGLEQYF
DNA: TGTGCCAGCAGCTCGGGTCTCGAGCAGTACTTC

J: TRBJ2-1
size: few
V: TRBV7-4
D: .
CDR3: CASSPGTLSSYNEQFF
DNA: TGTGCCAGCAGCCCCGGGACGTTGAGCTCCTACAATGAGCAGTTCTTC

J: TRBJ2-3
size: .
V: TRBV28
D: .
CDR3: CASSFYSRRFTDTQYF
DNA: TGTGCCAGCAGTTTTTACTCCCGCCGATTCACAGATACGCAGTATTTT

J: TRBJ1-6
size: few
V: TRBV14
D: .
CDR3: CASSRWGDRSPLHF
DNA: TGTGCCAGCAGCCGGTGGGGGGATCGCTCACCCCTCCACTTT

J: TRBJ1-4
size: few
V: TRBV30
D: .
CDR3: CAWSVSSLRRSQGLFF
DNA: TGTGCCTGGAGTGTATCTAGTCTTCGGCGGAGCCAGGGGCTGTTTTTT

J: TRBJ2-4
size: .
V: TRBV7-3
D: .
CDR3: CASSGPTGAGKNIQYF
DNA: TGTGCCAGCAGCGGCCCCACGGGGGCAGGCAAAAACATTCAGTACTTC

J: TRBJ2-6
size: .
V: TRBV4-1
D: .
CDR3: CASSQATSGANVLTF
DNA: TGCGCCAGCAGCCAAGCGACCTCTGGGGCCAACGTCCTGACTTTC

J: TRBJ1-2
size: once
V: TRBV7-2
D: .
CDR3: CASSPISETYGYTF
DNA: TGTGCCAGCAGCCCTATTTCAGAGACCTATGGCTACACCTTC

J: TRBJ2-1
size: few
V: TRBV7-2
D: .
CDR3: CASRGGGIYNEQFF
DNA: TGTGCCAGCAGGGGCGGCGGGATCTACAATGAGCAGTTCTTC

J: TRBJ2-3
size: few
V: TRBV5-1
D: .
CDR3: CASSLGHAGAGTDTQYF
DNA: TGCGCCAGCAGCTTGGGGCATGCGGGGGCCGGGACAGATACGCAGTATTTT

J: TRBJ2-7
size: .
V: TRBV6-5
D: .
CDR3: CASSYKGATYEQYF
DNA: TGTGCCAGCAGTTACAAAGGGGCGACCTACGAGCAGTACTTC

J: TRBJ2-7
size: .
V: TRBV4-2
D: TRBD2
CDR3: CASSLTSGRAVGNEQYF
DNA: TGTGCCAGCAGCCTAACTAGCGGGAGGGCCGTAGGAAACGAGCAGTACTTC

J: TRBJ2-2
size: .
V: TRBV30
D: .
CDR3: CAWSVKGRSLLVGELFF
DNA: TGTGCCTGGAGTGTAAAAGGGAGATCTCTCTTGGTTGGGGAGCTGTTTTTT

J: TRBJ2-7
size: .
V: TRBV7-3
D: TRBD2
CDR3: CASSLNRGSGYEQYF
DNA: TGTGCCAGCAGCCTTAACCGCGGGAGCGGTTACGAGCAGTACTTC

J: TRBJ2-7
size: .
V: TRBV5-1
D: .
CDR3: CASKVDGGPQGQYF
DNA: TGCGCCAGCAAGGTAGATGGGGGGCCCCAAGGGCAGTACTTC

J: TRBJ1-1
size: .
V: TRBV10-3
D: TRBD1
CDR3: CAIRDRVNTEAFF
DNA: TGTGCCATCAGGGACAGGGTTAACACTGAAGCTTTCTTT

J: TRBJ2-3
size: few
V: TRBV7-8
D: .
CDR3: CASRVDVTQYF
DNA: TGTGCCAGCAGGGTCGACGTGACGCAGTATTTT

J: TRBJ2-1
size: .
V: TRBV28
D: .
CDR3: CASSSGGTSYNEQFF
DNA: TGTGCCAGCAGTTCCGGCGGTACCTCCTACAATGAGCAGTTCTTC

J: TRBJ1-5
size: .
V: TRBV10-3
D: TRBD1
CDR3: CAISESGGTGQPQHF
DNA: TGTGCCATCAGTGAGTCAGGGGGCACGGGTCAGCCCCAGCATTTT

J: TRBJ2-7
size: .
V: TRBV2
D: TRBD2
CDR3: CASSALRDGGEQYF
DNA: TGTGCCAGCAGCGCCCTCAGGGACGGGGGGGAGCAGTACTTC

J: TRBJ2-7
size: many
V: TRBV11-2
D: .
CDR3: CASSLSAELRSEQYF
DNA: TGTGCCAGCAGCTTATCGGCGGAACTCCGAAGCGAGCAGTACTTC

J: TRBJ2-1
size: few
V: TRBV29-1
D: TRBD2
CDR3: CSVQSAGARNEQFF
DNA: TGCAGCGTTCAATCAGCGGGAGCTCGGAATGAGCAGTTCTTC

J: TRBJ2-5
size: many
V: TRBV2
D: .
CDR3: CASRPGPGAQYF
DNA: TGTGCCAGTAGACCGGGGCCGGGGGCCCAGTACTTC

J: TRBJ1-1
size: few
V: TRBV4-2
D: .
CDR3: CASSQESHQGTEAFF
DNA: TGTGCCAGCAGCCAAGAAAGCCATCAGGGCACTGAAGCTTTCTTT

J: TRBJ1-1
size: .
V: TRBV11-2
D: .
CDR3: CASSLYDGNEAFF
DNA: TGTGCCAGCAGCTTATATGACGGGAATGAAGCTTTCTTT

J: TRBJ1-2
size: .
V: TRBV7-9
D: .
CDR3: CASVVLGRNYGYTF
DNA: TGTGCCAGCGTGGTTTTGGGTAGAAACTATGGCTACACCTTC

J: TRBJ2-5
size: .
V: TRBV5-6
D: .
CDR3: CASSLLTRTALGETQYF
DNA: TGTGCCAGCAGCTTATTGACACGGACAGCCCTAGGAGAGACCCAGTACTTC

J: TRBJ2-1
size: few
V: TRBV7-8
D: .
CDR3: CASSLYREQFF
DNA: TGTGCCAGCAGCTTATACCGGGAGCAGTTCTTC

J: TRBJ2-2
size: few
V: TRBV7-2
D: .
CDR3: CASTLGAANTGELFF
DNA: TGTGCCAGCACCCTGGGGGCCGCGAACACCGGGGAGCTGTTTTTT